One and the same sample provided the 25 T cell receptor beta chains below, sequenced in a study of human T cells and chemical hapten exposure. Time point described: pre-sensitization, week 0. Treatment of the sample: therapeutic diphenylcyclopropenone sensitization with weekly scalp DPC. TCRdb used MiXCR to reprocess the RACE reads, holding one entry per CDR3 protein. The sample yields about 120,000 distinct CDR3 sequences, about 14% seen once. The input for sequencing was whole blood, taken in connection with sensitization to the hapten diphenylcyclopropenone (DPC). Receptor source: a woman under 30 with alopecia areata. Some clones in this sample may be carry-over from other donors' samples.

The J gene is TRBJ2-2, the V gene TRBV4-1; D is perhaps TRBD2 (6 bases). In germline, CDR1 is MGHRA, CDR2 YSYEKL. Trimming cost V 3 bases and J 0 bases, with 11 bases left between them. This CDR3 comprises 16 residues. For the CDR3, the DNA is TGCGCCAGCAGCCAGCGGGGCTCCTCGAACACCGGGGAGCTGTTTTTT. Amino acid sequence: CASSQRGSSNTGELFF.

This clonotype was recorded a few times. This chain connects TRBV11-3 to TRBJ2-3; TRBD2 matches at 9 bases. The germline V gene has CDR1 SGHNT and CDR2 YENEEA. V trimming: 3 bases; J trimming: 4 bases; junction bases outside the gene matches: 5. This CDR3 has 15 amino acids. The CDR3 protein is CASSFSGGDSDTQYF. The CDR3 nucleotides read TGTGCCAGCAGCTTTAGCGGGGGTGATTCAGATACGCAGTATTTT.

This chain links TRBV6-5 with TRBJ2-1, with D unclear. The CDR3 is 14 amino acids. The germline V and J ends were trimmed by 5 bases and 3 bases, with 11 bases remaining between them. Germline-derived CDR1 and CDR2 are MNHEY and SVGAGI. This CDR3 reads CASSPRLNYNEQFF. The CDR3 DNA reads TGTGCCAGCAGTCCCCGTCTTAACTACAATGAGCAGTTCTTC.

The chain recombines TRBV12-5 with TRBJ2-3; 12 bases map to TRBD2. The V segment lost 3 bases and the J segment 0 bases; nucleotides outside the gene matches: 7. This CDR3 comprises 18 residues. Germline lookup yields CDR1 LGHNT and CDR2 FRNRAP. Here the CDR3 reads CASGFGLAGNFSTDTQYF. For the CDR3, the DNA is TGTGCTAGTGGTTTTGGACTAGCGGGGAACTTTAGCACAGATACGCAGTATTTT.

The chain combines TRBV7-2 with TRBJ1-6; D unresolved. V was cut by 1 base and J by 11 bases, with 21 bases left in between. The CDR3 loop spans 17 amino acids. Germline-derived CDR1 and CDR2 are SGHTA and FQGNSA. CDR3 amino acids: CASSLGRRARIRTPLHF. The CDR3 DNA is TGTGCCAGCAGCTTAGGTAGGAGGGCTCGAATTAGGACACCCCTCCACTTT.

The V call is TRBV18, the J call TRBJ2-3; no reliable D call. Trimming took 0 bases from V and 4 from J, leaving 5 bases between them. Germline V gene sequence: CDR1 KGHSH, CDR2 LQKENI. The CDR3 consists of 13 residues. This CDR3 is CASSPPNPDTQYF. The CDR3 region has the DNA TGTGCCAGCTCACCACCGAATCCAGATACGCAGTATTTT.

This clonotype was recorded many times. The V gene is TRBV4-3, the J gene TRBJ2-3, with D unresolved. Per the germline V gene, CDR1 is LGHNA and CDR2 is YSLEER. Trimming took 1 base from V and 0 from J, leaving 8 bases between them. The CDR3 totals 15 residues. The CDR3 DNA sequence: TGCGCCAGCAGCCAAGGTTCCACCAGCACAGATACGCAGTATTTT. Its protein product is CASSQGSTSTDTQYF.

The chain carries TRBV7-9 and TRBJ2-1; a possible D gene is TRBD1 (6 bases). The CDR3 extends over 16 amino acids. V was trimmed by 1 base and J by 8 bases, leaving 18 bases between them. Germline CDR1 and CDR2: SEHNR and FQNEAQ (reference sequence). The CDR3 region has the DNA TGTGCCAGCAGCTTAGGGCAGGGGCCATTTGAGGATGAGCAGTTCTTC. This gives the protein CASSLGQGPFEDEQFF.

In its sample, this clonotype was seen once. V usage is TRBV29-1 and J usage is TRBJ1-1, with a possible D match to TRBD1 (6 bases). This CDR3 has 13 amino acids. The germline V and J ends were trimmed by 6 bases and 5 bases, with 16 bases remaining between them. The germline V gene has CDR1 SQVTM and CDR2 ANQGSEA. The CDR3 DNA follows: TGCAGCGTCTGGGGGCGAAAAGGGACTGAAGCTTTCTTT. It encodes CSVWGRKGTEAFF.

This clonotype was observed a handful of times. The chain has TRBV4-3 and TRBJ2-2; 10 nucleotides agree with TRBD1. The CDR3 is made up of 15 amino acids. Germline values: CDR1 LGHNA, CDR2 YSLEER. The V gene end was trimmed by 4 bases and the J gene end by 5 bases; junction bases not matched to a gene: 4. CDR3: CASSPGQGTTGELFF. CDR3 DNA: TGCGCCAGCAGCCCGGGACAGGGGACGACCGGGGAGCTGTTTTTT.

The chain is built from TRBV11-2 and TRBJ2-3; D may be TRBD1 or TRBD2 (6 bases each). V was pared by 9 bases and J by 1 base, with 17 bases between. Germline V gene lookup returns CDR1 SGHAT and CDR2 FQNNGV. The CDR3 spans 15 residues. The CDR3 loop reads CASKVWGAGTDTQYF. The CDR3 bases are TGTGCCAGTAAGGTTTGGGGGGCTGGCACAGATACGCAGTATTTT. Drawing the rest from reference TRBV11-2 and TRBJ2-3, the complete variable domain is EAGVAQSPRYKIIEKRQSVAFWCNPISGHATLYWYQQILGQGPKLLIQFQNNGVVDDSQLPKDRFSAERLKGVDSTLKIQPAKLEDSAVYLCASKVWGAGTDTQYFGPGTRLTVL.

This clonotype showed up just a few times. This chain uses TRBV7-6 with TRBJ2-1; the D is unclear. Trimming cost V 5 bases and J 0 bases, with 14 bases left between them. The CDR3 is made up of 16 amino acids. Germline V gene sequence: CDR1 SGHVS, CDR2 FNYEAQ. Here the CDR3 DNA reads TGTGCCAGCAGCCGGCAGGCAGCGAGCTCCTACAATGAGCAGTTCTTC. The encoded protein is CASSRQAASSYNEQFF.

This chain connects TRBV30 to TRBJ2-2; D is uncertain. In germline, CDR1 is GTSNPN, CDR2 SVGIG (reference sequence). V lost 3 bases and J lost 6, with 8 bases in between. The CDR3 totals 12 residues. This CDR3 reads CAWRIDPGELFF. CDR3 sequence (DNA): TGTGCCTGGAGAATAGATCCCGGGGAGCTGTTTTTT.

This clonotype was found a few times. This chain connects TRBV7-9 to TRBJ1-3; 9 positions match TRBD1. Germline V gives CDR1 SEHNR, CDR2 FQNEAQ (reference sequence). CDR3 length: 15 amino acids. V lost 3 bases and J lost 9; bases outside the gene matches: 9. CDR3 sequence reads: CASSFPGQGGSTIYF. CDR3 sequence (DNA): TGTGCCAGCAGCTTTCCGGGACAGGGAGGTTCCACCATATATTTT. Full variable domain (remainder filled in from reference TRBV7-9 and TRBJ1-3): DTGVSQNPRHKITKRGQNVTFRCDPISEHNRLYWYRQTLGQGPEFLTYFQNEAQLEKSRLLSDRFSAERPKGSFSTLEIQRTEQGDSAMYLCASSFPGQGGSTIYFGEGSWLTVV.

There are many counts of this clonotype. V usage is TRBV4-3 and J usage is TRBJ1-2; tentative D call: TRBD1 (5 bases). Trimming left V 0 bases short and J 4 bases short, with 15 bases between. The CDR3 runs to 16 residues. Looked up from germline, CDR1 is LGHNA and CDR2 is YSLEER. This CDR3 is CASSQDRQWSSYGYTF. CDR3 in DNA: TGCGCCAGCAGCCAAGATCGACAGTGGTCCTCCTATGGCTACACCTTC.

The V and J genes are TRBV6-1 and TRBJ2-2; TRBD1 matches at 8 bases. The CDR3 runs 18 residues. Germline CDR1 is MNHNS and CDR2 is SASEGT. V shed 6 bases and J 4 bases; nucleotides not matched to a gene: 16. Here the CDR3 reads CASRSPAGQEGATGELFF. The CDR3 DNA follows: TGTGCCAGCAGGTCCCCCGCGGGACAGGAGGGGGCCACCGGGGAGCTGTTTTTT.

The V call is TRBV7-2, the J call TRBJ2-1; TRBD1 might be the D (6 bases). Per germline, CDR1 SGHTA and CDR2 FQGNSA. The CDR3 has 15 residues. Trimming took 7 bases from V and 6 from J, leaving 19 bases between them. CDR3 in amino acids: CASMLQGRQGNEQFF. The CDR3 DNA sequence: TGTGCCAGCATGCTACAGGGTAGGCAAGGCAATGAGCAGTTCTTC.

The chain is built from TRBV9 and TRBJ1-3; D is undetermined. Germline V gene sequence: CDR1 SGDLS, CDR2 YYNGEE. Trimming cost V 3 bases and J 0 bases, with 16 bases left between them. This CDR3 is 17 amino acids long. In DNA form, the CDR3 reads TGTGCCAGCAGCGCTTATATGGGCGGGTACTCTGGAAACACCATATATTTT. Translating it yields CASSAYMGGYSGNTIYF. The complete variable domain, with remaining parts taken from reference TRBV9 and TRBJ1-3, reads DSGVTQTPKHLITATGQRVTLRCSPRSGDLSVYWYQQSLDQGLQFLIQYYNGEERAKGNILERFSAQQFPDLHSELNLSSLELGDSALYFCASSAYMGGYSGNTIYFGEGSWLTVV.

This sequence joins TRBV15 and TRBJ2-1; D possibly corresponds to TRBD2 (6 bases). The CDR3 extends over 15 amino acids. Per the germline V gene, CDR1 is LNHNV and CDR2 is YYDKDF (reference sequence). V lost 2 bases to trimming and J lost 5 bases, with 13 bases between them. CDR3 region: CATSRSGTHNNEQFF. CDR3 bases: TGTGCCACCAGCAGATCCGGGACTCATAACAATGAGCAGTTCTTC.

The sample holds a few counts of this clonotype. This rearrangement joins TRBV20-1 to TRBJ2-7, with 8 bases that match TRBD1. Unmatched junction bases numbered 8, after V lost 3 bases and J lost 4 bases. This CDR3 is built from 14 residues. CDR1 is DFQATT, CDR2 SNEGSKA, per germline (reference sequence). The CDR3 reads CSARDTDRGYEQYF. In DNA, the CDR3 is TGCAGTGCTAGGGATACAGACAGGGGTTACGAGCAGTACTTC.

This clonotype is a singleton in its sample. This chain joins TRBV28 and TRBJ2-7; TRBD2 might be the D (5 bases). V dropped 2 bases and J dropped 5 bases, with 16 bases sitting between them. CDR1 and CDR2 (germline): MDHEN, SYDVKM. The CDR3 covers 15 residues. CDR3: CASSLAGDLLDEQYF. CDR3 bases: TGTGCCAGCAGTTTAGCGGGTGACCTACTCGACGAGCAGTACTTC.

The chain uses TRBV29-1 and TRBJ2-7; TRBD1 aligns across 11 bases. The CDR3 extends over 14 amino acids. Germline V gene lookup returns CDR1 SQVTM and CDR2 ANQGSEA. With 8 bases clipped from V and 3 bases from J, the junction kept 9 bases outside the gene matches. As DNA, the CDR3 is TGCAGCATAGATGGACAGGGGGCTCTCTACGAGCAGTACTTC. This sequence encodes CSIDGQGALYEQYF.

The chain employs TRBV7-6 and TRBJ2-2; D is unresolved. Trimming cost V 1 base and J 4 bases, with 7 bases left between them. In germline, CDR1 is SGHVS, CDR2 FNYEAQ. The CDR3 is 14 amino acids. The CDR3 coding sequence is TGTGCCAGCAGCTTAGGGCAGTTCACCGGGGAGCTGTTTTTT. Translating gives CASSLGQFTGELFF.

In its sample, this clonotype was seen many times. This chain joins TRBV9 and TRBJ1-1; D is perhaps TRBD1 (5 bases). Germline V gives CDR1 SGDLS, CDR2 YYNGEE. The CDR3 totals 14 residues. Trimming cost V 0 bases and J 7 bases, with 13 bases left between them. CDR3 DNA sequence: TGTGCCAGCAGCGTAGGAGGGACGGCACTTGAAGCTTTCTTT. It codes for CASSVGGTALEAFF.

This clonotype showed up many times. The chain's CDR3 is CASSLGGDEQFF. In DNA, the CDR3 is TGTGCCAGCAGCTTGGGGGGGGATGAGCAGTTCTTC. The chain is built from TRBV11-2 and TRBJ2-1, with TRBD2 matching 7 bases. The CDR3 totals 12 residues. Trimming cost V 3 bases and J 8 bases; bases outside gene matches: 1. Germline V CDR1 and CDR2: SGHAT, FQNNGV.